A selection of T cell receptor beta chains follows, all from one sample in a study of shared clonotypes between healthy human individuals. Profiling relied on immunoSEQ multiplex PCR, and the TCRdb table lists in-frame clones only, not all of them. The table lists roughly 1.5 million clones, roughly 98% of them singletons. Sequencing input: naive CD4+ T cells sorted from blood. The origin of the receptors is a man aged 25 to 40 in good health. The CDR3 runs from the conserved cysteine through the conserved F or W. Each record gives: clone size, J gene, D gene, V gene, CDR3 DNA, CDR3 protein. D genes are given only for firm matches. Some rows mark clone size as missing; the rest say once, few, many or name a class of expanded clone.

clone_size: NA; j_call: TRBJ1-2; d_call: NA; v_call: TRBV7-9; cdr3_nt: TGTGCCAGCAGCTTAGGAGGGGATGACTATGGCTACACCTTC; cdr3_aa: CASSLGGDDYGYTF
clone_size: NA; j_call: TRBJ2-3; d_call: TRBD2; v_call: TRBV9; cdr3_nt: TGTGCCAGCAACGCGGGGGGGCGGGGCCCCACAGATACGCAGTATTTT; cdr3_aa: CASNAGGRGPTDTQYF
clone_size: NA; j_call: TRBJ2-5; d_call: NA; v_call: TRBV4-1; cdr3_nt: TGCGCCAGCAGCCCCTCAGAGAGTAGTGCGGAGGGGACCCAGTACTTC; cdr3_aa: CASSPSESSAEGTQYF
clone_size: NA; j_call: TRBJ2-1; d_call: NA; v_call: TRBV5-1; cdr3_nt: TGCGCCAGCAGCTTGGGCGCGGGGGCCAGCTCCTACAATGAGCAGTTCTTC; cdr3_aa: CASSLGAGASSYNEQFF
clone_size: NA; j_call: TRBJ1-3; d_call: NA; v_call: TRBV2; cdr3_nt: TGTGCCAGCAGTGTACGCCTTGGGCCTGGAAACACCATATATTTT; cdr3_aa: CASSVRLGPGNTIYF
clone_size: NA; j_call: TRBJ2-2; d_call: NA; v_call: TRBV5-1; cdr3_nt: TGCGCCAGCAGCTTGGAGGGAAGAGCAACCGGGGAGCTGTTTTTT; cdr3_aa: CASSLEGRATGELFF
clone_size: NA; j_call: TRBJ2-1; d_call: TRBD2; v_call: TRBV2; cdr3_nt: TGTGCCAGCAGTGATGGAGCTAGCGGGAGGGCCCACAATGAGCAGTTCTTC; cdr3_aa: CASSDGASGRAHNEQFF
clone_size: NA; j_call: TRBJ1-2; d_call: NA; v_call: TRBV6-6; cdr3_nt: TGTGCCAGCAGTACAGATCGTCGTTCTTACACCTTC; cdr3_aa: CASSTDRRSYTF
clone_size: NA; j_call: TRBJ1-2; d_call: NA; v_call: TRBV28; cdr3_nt: TGTGCCAGCAGGCTACAAAATAACTATGGCTACACCTTC; cdr3_aa: CASRLQNNYGYTF
clone_size: NA; j_call: TRBJ2-5; d_call: TRBD2; v_call: TRBV13; cdr3_nt: TGTGCCAGCAGCCCCGTCCACGGACTAGCGGGAGGGGAGACCCAGTACTTC; cdr3_aa: CASSPVHGLAGGETQYF
clone_size: NA; j_call: TRBJ2-2; d_call: NA; v_call: TRBV11-3; cdr3_nt: TGTGCCAGCAGCTTATCCCCCCTAGCCGGGGAGCTGTTTTTT; cdr3_aa: CASSLSPLAGELFF
clone_size: NA; j_call: TRBJ1-5; d_call: NA; v_call: TRBV11-1; cdr3_nt: TGTGCCAGACCAGGGGAACAGCCCCAGCATTTT; cdr3_aa: CARPGEQPQHF
clone_size: NA; j_call: TRBJ1-4; d_call: NA; v_call: TRBV5-1; cdr3_nt: TGCGCCAGCAGAGATCGTGAAAAACTGTTTTTT; cdr3_aa: CASRDREKLFF
clone_size: NA; j_call: TRBJ2-3; d_call: TRBD2; v_call: TRBV30; cdr3_nt: TGTGCCTGGAAGAGGGCGGGAGGGACAGATACGCAGTATTTT; cdr3_aa: CAWKRAGGTDTQYF
clone_size: once; j_call: TRBJ2-1; d_call: TRBD2; v_call: TRBV7-8; cdr3_nt: TGTGCCAGCAGCCCCCGGCCGACTAGCGGGAGAAGCTCCTACAATGAGCAGTTCTTC; cdr3_aa: CASSPRPTSGRSSYNEQFF
clone_size: NA; j_call: TRBJ2-2; d_call: TRBD2; v_call: TRBV19; cdr3_nt: TGTGCCAGTAGTATAGGGGGGACTAGCGGGTACACCGGGGAGCTGTTTTTT; cdr3_aa: CASSIGGTSGYTGELFF
clone_size: NA; j_call: TRBJ2-4; d_call: NA; v_call: TRBV28; cdr3_nt: TGTGCCAGCAGTTTAGGGGATGTGCACATTCAGTACTTC; cdr3_aa: CASSLGDVHIQYF
clone_size: NA; j_call: TRBJ2-6; d_call: NA; v_call: TRBV11-2; cdr3_nt: TGTGCCAGCAGCCATATCCGGGGAACGGGGGCCAACGTCCTGACTTTC; cdr3_aa: CASSHIRGTGANVLTF
clone_size: NA; j_call: TRBJ2-5; d_call: TRBD1; v_call: TRBV19; cdr3_nt: TGTGCCAGTAGTCCCCGACAGGGGGCGAGGGTGAGAGAGACCCAGTACTTC; cdr3_aa: CASSPRQGARVRETQYF